Each of the 5 T cell receptor beta chains below was sequenced from the same sample in a study of identical twins. TCRdb re-analysed the 5' RACE reads in MiXCR, keeping a single row per CDR3 protein. Among roughly 540,000 distinct CDR3 sequences listed, 20% to 25% were seen once. These data also formed part of another study, on T cells expressing NK-cell markers.

Material for sequencing was CD4+ T cells sorted from blood. The receptors shown here come from a woman between 18 and 29 years old in good health.

This clonotype has a single count. The chain links TRBV7-9 to TRBJ2-1; a possible D gene is TRBD2 (7 bases). The CDR3 is 16 amino acids. Trimming took off 6 bases at V and 6 bases at J, with 21 bases between the two ends. Germline V gives CDR1 SEHNR, CDR2 FQNEAQ (reference sequence). CDR3 sequence (DNA): TGTGCCAGCAGTCCCGGGGGGCGTTACCCCTCCAATGAGCAGTTCTTC. Its translation: CASSPGGRYPSNEQFF.

V is TRBV20-1 and J is TRBJ2-3; perhaps TRBD2 as D (6 bases). The V gene's germline CDR1 is DFQATT and CDR2 SNEGSKA (reference sequence). Trimming removed 0 bases from V and 1 base from J, with 17 bases in between. CDR3 length: 17 residues. As DNA, the CDR3 is TGCAGTGCTAGAGATTCCGGGAGAAAAGGGGGCACAGATACGCAGTATTTT. This codes for CSARDSGRKGGTDTQYF.

CDR3 bases: TGTGCCAGCAGTTACTCGATTTCGGACATAGGGGGGTATGAGCAGTTCTTC. Translating gives CASSYSISDIGGYEQFF. The chain joins TRBV6-5 to TRBJ2-1, with D perhaps being TRBD1 or TRBD2 (6 bases each). V gave up 0 bases and J gave up 8 bases, with 20 bases separating them. CDR1 MNHEY and CDR2 SVGAGI come from the germline V gene. The CDR3 is 17 residues long.

The chain combines TRBV6-6 with TRBJ2-5; D perhaps matches TRBD2 (6 bases). This CDR3 is built from 13 residues. The germline V gene encodes CDR1 MNHNY and CDR2 SVGAGI (reference sequence). Trimming took off 7 bases at V and 1 base at J, with 10 bases between the two ends. The CDR3 DNA reads as TGTGCCAGCAAGGCGGGGTCCCAAGAGACCCAGTACTTC. Translating it yields CASKAGSQETQYF.

The CDR3: CASSVVRGELFF. The CDR3 DNA follows: TGTGCCAGCAGCGTAGTTAGGGGGGAGCTGTTTTTT. The chain links TRBV9 to TRBJ2-2; D unresolved. The CDR3 is 12 residues long. V was shortened by 0 bases and J by 8 bases, with 5 bases between the two germline ends. Germline CDR1 SGDLS, CDR2 YYNGEE.